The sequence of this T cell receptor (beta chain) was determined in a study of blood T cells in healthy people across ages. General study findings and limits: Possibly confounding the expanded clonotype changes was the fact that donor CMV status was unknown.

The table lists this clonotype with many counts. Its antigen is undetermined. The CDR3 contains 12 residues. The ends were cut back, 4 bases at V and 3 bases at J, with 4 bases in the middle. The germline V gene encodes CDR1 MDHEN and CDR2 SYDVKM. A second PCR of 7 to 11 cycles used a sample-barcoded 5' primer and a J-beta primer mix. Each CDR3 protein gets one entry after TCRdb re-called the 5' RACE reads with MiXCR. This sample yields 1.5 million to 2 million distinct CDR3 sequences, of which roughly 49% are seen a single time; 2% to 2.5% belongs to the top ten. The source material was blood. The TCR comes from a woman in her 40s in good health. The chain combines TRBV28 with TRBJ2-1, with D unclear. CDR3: CASSWSYNEQFF. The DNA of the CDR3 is TGTGCCAGCAGTTGGAGCTACAATGAGCAGTTCTTC.